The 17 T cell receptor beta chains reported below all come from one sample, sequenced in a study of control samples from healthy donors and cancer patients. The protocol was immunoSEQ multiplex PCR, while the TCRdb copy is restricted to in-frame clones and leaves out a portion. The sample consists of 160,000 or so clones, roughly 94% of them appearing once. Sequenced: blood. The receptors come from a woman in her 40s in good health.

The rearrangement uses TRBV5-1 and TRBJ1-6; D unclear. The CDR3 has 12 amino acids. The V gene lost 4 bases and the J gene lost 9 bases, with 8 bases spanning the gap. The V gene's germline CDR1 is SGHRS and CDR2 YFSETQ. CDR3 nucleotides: TGCGCCAGCAGCCCTAATGGTTCACCCCTCCACTTT. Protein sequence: CASSPNGSPLHF.

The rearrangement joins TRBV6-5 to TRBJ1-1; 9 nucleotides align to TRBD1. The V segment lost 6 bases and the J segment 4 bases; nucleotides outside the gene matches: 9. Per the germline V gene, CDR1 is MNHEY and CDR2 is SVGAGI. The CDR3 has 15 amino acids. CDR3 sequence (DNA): TGTGCCAGCAGGGACAGGGGCGCGGTGAGCACTGAAGCTTTCTTT. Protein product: CASRDRGAVSTEAFF.

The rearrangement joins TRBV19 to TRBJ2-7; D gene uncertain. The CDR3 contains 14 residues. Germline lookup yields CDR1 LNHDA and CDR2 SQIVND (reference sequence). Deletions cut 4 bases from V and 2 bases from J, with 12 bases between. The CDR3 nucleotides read TGTGCCAGTAGTAGTCCCGGAGCAACCTACGAGCAGTACTTC. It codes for CASSSPGATYEQYF.

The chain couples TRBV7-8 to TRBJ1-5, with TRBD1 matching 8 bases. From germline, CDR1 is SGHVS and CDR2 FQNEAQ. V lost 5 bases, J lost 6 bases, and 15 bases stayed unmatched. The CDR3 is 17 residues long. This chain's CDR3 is CASSRSQGAGGGQPQHF. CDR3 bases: TGTGCCAGCAGCCGAAGCCAGGGGGCGGGTGGTGGTCAGCCCCAGCATTTT.

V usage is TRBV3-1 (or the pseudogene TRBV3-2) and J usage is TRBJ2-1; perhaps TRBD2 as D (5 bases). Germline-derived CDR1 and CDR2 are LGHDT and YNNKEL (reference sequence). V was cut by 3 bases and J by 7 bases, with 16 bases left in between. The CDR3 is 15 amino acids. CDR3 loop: CASSQGDWSTNEQFF. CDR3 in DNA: TGTGCCAGCAGCCAGGGAGACTGGAGTACGAATGAGCAGTTCTTC.

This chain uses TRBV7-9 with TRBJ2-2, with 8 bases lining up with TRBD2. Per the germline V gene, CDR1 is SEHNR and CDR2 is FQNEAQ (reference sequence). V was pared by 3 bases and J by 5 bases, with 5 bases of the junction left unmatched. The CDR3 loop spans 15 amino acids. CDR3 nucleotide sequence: TGTGCCAGCAGCTTGGGGTCTAGCGGGACCGGGGAGCTGTTTTTT. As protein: CASSLGSSGTGELFF.

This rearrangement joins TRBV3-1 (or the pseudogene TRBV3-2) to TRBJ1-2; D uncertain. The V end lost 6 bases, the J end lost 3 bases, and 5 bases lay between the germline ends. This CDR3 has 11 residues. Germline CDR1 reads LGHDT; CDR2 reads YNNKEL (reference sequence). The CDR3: CASSGYYGYTF. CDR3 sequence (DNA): TGTGCCAGCAGTGGGTACTATGGCTACACCTTC.

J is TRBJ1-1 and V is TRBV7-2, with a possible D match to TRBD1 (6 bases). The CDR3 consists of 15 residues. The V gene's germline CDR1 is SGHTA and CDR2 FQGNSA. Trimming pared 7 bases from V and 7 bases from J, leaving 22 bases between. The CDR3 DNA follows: TGTGCCAGCAACATAATGGGGGGGCGGGTTGATGAAGCTTTCTTT. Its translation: CASNIMGGRVDEAFF. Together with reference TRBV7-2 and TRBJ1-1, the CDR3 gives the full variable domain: GAGVSQSPSNKVTEKGKDVELRCDPISGHTALYWYRQSLGQGLEFLIYFQGNSAPDKSGLPSDRFSAERTGGSVSTLTIQRTQQEDSAVYLCASNIMGGRVDEAFFGQGTRLTVV.

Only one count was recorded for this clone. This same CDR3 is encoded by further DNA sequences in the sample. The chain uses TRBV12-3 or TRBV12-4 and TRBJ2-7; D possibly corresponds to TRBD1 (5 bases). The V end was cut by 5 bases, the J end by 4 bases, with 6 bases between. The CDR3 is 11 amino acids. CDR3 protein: CASSPGYEQYF. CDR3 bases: TGTGCCAGCAGTCCAGGGTACGAGCAGTACTTC.

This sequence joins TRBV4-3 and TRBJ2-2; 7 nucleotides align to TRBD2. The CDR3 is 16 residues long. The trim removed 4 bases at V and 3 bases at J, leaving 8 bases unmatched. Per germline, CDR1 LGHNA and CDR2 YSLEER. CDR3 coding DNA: TGCGCCAGCAGCCTTCAGTCGGCGGGAGACACCGGGGAGCTGTTTTTT. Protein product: CASSLQSAGDTGELFF.

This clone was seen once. CDR3: CASSPPGGQFEQYF. In DNA, the CDR3 is TGTGCCAGCTCACCACCAGGGGGCCAGTTCGAGCAGTACTTC. This chain links TRBV18 with TRBJ2-7; TRBD1 agrees at 7 bases. Germline values: CDR1 KGHSH, CDR2 LQKENI. Trimming took 0 bases from V and 6 from J; bases not matched to a gene: 5. The CDR3 extends over 14 amino acids. Variable domain in full (rest from reference TRBV18 and TRBJ2-7): NAGVMQNPRHLVRRRGQEARLRCSPMKGHSHVYWYRQLPEEGLKFMVYLQKENIIDESGMPKERFSAEFPKEGPSILRIQQVVRGDSAAYFCASSPPGGQFEQYFGPGTRLTVT.

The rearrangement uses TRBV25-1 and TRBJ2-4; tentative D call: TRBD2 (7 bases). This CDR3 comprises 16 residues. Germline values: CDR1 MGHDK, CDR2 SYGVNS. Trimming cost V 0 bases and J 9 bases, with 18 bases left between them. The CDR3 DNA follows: TGTGCCAGCAGTGAATATAACAGGGAGGGGTTACGCATTCAGTACTTC. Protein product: CASSEYNREGLRIQYF. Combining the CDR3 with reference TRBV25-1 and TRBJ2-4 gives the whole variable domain EADIYQTPRYLVIGTGKKITLECSQTMGHDKMYWYQQDPGMELHLIHYSYGVNSTEKGDLSSESTVSRIRTEHFPLTLESARPSHTSQYLCASSEYNREGLRIQYFGAGTRLSVL.

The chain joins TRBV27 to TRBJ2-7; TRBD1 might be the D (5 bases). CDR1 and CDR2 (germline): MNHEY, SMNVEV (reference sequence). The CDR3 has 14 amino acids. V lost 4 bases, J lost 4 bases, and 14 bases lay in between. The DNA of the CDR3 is TGTGCCAGCAGTTCAGGGTTTGGAATGTACGAGCAGTACTTC. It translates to CASSSGFGMYEQYF.

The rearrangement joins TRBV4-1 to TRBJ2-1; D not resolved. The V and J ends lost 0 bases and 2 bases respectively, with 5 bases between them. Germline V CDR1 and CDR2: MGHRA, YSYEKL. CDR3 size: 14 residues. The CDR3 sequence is CASSQDPAYNEQFF. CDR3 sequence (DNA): TGCGCCAGCAGCCAAGACCCCGCCTACAATGAGCAGTTCTTC.

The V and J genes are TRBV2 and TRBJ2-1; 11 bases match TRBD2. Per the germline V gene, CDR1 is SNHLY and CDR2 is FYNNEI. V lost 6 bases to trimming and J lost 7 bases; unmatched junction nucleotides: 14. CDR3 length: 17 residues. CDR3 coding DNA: TGTGCCAGCAGGTGGACTCCCGGGACTAGCGGTAGGAATGAGCAGTTCTTC. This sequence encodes CASRWTPGTSGRNEQFF.

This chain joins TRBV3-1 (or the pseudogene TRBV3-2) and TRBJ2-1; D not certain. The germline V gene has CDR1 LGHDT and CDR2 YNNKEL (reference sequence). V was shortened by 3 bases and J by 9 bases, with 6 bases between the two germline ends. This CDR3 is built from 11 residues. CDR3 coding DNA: TGTGCCAGCAGCCACAGGCGTGAGCAGTTCTTC. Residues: CASSHRREQFF.

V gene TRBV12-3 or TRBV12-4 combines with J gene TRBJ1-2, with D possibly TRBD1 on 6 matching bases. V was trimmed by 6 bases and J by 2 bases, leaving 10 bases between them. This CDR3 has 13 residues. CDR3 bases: TGTGCCAGCAGGTCAGGGGTAAACTATGGCTACACCTTC. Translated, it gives CASRSGVNYGYTF.